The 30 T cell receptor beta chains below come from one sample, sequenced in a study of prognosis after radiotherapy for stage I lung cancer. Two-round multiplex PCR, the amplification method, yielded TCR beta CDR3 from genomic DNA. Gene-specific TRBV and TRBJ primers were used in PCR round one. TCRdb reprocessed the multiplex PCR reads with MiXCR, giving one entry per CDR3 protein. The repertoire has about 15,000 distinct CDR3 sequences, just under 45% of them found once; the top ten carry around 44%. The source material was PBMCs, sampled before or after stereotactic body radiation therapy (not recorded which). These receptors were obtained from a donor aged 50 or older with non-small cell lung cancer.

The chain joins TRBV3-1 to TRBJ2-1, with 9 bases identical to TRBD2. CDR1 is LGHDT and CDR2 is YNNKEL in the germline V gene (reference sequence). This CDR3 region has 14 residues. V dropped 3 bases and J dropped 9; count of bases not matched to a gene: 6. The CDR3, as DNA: TGTGCCAGCAGCCATCGCGGGAGGGCGTTTGAGCAGTTCTTC. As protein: CASSHRGRAFEQFF.

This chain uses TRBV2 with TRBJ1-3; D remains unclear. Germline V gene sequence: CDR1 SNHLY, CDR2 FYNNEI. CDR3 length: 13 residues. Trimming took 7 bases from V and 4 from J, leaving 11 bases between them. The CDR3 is CASTYIPGNTIYF. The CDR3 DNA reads TGTGCCAGCACTTACATTCCGGGAAACACCATATATTTT.

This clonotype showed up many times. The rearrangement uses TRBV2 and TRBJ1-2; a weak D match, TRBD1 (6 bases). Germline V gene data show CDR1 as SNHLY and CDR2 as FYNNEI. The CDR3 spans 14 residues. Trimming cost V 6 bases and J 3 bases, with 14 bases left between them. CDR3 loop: CASSLWGRDYGYTF. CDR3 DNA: TGTGCCAGCAGCCTGTGGGGGCGCGACTATGGCTACACCTTC.

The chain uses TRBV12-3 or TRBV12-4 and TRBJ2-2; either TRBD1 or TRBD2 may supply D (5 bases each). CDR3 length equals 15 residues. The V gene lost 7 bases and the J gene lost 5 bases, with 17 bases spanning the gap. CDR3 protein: CASTLRDPRTGELFF. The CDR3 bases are TGTGCCAGCACTCTAAGGGACCCTAGGACCGGGGAGCTGTTTTTT.

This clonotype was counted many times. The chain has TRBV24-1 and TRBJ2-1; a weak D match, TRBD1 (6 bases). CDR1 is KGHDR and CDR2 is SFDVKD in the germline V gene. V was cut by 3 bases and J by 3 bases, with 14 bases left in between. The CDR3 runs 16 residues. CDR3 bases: TGTGCCACCAGTGATCGGGACAAGTCCCTCTACAATGAGCAGTTCTTC. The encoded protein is CATSDRDKSLYNEQFF.

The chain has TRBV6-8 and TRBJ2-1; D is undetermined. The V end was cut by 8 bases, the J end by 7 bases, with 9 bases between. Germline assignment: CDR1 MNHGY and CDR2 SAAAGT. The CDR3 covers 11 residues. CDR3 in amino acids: CASGYGNEQFF. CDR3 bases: TGTGCCAGCGGCTACGGGAATGAGCAGTTCTTC.

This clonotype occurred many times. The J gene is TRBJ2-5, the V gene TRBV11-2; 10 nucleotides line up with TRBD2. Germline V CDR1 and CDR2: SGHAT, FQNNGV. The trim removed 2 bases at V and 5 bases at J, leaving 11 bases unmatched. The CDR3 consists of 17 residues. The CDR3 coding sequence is TGTGCCAGCAGCTTACTTAGGGCTAGCGGGGGTGGGGAGACCCAGTACTTC. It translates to CASSLLRASGGGETQYF. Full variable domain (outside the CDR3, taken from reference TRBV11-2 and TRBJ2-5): EAGVAQSPRYKIIEKRQSVAFWCNPISGHATLYWYQQILGQGPKLLIQFQNNGVVDDSQLPKDRFSAERLKGVDSTLKIQPAKLEDSAVYLCASSLLRASGGGETQYFGPGTRLLVL.

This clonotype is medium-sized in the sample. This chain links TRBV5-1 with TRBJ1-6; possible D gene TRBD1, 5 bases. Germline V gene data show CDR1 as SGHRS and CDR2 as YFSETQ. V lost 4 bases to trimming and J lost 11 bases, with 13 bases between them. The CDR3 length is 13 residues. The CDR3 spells CASSGDGRPPLHF. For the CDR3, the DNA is TGCGCCAGCAGCGGGGACGGCCGGCCACCCCTCCACTTT.

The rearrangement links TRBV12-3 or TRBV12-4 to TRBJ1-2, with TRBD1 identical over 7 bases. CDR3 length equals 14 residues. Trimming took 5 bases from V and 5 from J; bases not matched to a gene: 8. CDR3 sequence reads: CASSPLRTGYGYTF. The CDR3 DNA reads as TGTGCCAGCAGTCCTCTTCGGACAGGTTATGGCTACACCTTC.

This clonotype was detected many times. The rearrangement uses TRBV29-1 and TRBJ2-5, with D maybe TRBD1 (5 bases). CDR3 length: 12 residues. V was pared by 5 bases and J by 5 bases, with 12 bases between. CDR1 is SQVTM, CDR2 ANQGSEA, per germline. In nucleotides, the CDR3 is TGCAGCGTTCCTAGGGGTCTGGAGACCCAGTACTTC. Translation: CSVPRGLETQYF.

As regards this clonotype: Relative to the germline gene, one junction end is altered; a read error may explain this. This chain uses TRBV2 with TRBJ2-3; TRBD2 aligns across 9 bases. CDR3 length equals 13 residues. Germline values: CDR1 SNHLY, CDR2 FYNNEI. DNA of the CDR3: TGTGCCAACAGTTATGATGGGACTAGCTCGCAGTATTTT. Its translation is CANSYDGTSSQYF.

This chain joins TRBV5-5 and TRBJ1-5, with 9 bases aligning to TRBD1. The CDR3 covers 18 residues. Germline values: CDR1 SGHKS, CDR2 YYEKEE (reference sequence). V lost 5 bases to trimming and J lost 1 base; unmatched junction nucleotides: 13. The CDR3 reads CASSSGTGISSSNQPQHF. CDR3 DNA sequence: TGTGCCAGCAGTTCAGGGACAGGGATTAGTTCGAGCAATCAGCCCCAGCATTTT.

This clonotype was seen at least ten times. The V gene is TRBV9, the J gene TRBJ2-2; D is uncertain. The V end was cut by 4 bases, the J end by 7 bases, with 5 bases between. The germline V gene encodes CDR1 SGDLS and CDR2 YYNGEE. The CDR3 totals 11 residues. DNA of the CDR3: TGTGCCAGCAGCCGGAGCGGGGAGCTGTTTTTT. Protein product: CASSRSGELFF.

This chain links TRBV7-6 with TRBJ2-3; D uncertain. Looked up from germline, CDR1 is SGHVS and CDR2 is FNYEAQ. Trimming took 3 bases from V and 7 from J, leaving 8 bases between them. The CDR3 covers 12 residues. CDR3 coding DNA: TGTGCCAGCAGCTTCATAGCAAATACGCAGTATTTT. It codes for CASSFIANTQYF.

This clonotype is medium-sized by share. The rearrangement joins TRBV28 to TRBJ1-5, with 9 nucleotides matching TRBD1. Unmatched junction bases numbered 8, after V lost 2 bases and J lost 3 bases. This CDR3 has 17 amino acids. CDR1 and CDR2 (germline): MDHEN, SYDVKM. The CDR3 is CASSLRPGQGPNQPQHF. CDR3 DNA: TGTGCCAGCAGTTTACGGCCGGGACAGGGACCCAATCAGCCCCAGCATTTT.

The CDR3 DNA reads as TGTGCCAGCAGCTTTACTTCCCCGGACAGGAACACTGAAGCTTTCTTT. This codes for CASSFTSPDRNTEAFF. The rearrangement uses TRBV11-2 and TRBJ1-1; D is possibly TRBD1 (6 bases). The germline gives CDR1 SGHAT, CDR2 FQNNGV. The germline V and J ends were trimmed by 3 bases and 1 base, with 15 bases remaining between them. The CDR3 length is 16 residues.

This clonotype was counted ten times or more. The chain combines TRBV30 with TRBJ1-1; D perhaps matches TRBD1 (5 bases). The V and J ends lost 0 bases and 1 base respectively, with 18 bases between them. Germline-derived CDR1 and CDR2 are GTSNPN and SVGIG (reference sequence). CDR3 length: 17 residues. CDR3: CAWSVIEGLRGNTEAFF. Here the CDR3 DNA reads TGTGCCTGGAGTGTAATAGAGGGCCTGAGGGGGAACACTGAAGCTTTCTTT.

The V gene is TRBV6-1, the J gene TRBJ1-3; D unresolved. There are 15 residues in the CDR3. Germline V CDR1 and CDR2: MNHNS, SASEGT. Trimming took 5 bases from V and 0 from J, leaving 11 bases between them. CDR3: CASSNGILSGNTIYF. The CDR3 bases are TGTGCCAGCAGTAACGGGATCCTCTCTGGAAACACCATATATTTT.

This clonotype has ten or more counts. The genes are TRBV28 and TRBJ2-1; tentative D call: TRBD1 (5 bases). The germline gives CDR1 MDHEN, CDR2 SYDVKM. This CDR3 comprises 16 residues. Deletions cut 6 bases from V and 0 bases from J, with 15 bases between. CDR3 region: CASRVQVAGSYNEQFF. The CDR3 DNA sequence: TGTGCCAGCAGGGTACAGGTAGCAGGCTCCTACAATGAGCAGTTCTTC.

As DNA, the CDR3 is TGTGCCAGCAGCTCCGTGATATTCGACAGGGACAACGAGCAGTACTTC. Its translation is CASSSVIFDRDNEQYF. The chain links TRBV5-8 to TRBJ2-7, with 7 bases lining up with TRBD1. The V and J ends lost 3 bases and 5 bases, in that order; junction bases with no gene match: 14. The CDR3 consists of 16 residues. CDR1 and CDR2 from the germline V gene are SGHTS and YDEGEE.

CDR3 sequence: CASTPDRGRSGANVLTF. The CDR3 DNA sequence: TGTGCCAGCACCCCGGACAGGGGGCGATCTGGGGCCAACGTCCTGACTTTC. This sequence joins TRBV4-2 and TRBJ2-6; 11 bases match TRBD1. The CDR3 consists of 17 residues. V was pared by 7 bases and J by 1 base, with 6 bases of the junction left unmatched. CDR1 is LGHNA, CDR2 YNFKEQ, per germline.

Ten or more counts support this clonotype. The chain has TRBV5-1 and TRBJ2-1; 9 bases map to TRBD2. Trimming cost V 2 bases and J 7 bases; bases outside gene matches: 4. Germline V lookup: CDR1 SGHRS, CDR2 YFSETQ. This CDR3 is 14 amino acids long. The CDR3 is CASSFAGGYNEQFF. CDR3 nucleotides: TGCGCCAGCAGCTTTGCGGGGGGGTATAATGAGCAGTTCTTC.

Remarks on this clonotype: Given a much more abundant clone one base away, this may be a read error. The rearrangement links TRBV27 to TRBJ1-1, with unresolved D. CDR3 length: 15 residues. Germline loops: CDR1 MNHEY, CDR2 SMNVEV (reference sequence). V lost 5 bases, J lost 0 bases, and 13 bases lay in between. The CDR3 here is CASSLGLGMNTEAFF. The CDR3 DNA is TGTGCCAGCAGTCTCGGGCTGGGCATGAACACTGAAGCTTTCTTT.

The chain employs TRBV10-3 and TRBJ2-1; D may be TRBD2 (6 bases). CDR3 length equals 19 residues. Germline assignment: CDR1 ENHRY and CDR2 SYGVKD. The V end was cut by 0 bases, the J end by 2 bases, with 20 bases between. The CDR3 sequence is CAISESASVRRSPYNEQFF. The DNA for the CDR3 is TGTGCCATCAGTGAGTCGGCTAGCGTGAGGCGTAGCCCCTACAATGAGCAGTTCTTC.

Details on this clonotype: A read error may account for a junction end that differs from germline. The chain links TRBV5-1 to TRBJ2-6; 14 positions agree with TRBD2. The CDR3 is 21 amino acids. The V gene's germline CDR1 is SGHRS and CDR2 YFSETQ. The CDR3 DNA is TGCTCCAGCAGCTTGTCAAGACTAGCGGGAGGGTTAGGCTCTGGGGCCAACGTCCTGACTTTC. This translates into CSSSLSRLAGGLGSGANVLTF.

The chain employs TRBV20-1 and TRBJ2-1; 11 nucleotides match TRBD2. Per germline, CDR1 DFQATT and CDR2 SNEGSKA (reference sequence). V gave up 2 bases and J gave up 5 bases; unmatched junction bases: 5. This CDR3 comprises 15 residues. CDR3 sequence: CSARIGLAGNNEQFF. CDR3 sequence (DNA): TGCAGTGCTAGAATAGGACTAGCGGGTAACAATGAGCAGTTCTTC.

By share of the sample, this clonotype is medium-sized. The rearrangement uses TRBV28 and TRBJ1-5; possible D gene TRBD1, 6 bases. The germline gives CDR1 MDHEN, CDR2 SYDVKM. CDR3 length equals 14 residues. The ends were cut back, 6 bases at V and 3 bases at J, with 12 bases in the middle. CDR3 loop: CASRGGGTNQPQHF. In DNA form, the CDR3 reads TGTGCCAGCAGGGGAGGGGGAACCAATCAGCCCCAGCATTTT.

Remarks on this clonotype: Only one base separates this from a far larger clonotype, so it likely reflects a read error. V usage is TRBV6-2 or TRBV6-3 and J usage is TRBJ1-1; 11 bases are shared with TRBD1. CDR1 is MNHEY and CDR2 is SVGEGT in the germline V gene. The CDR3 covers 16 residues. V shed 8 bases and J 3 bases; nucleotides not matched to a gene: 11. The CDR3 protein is CASLWGTGGGDTEAFF. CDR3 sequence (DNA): TGTGCCAGCCTGTGGGGGACAGGGGGGGGGGACACTGAAGCTTTCTTT.

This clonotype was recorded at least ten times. The CDR3 protein is CASTVGLAGARDTQYF. The CDR3 DNA sequence: TGTGCCAGCACCGTGGGGCTAGCGGGGGCCCGGGATACGCAGTATTTT. V usage is TRBV9 and J usage is TRBJ2-3; 10 bases align to TRBD2. The V gene's germline CDR1 is SGDLS and CDR2 YYNGEE. V gave up 6 bases and J gave up 6 bases; unmatched junction bases: 13. CDR3 length equals 16 residues.

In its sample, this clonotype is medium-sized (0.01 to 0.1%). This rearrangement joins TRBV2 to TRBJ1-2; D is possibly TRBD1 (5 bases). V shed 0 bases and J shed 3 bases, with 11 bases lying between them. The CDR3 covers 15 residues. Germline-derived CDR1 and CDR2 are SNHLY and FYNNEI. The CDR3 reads CASSEAQGLYYGYTF. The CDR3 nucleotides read TGTGCCAGCAGTGAAGCGCAGGGCCTCTACTATGGCTACACCTTC.